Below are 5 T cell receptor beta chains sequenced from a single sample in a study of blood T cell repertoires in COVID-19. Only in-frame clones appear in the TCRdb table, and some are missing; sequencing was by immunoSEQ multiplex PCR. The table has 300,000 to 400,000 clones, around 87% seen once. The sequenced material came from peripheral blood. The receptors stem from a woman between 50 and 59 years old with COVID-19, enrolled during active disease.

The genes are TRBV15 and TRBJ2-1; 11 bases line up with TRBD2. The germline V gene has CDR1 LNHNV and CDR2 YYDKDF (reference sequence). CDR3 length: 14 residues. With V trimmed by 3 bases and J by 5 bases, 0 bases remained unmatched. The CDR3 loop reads CATSRGLADNEQFF. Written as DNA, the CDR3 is TGTGCCACCAGCAGGGGACTAGCGGACAATGAGCAGTTCTTC.

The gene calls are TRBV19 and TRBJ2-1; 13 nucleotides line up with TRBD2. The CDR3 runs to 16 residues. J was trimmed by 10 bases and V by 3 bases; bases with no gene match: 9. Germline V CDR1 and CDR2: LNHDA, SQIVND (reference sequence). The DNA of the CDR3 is TGTGCCAGTAGTATTCTACTAGCGGGAGGGCCGAGGGAGCAGTTCTTC. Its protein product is CASSILLAGGPREQFF.

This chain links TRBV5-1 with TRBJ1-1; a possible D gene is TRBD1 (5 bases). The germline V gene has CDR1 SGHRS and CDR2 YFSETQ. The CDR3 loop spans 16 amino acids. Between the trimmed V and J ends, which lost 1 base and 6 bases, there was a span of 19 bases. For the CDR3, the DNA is TGCGCCAGCAGCTTGAATCCAGGGCAGTCCCTGTCTGAAGCTTTCTTT. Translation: CASSLNPGQSLSEAFF.

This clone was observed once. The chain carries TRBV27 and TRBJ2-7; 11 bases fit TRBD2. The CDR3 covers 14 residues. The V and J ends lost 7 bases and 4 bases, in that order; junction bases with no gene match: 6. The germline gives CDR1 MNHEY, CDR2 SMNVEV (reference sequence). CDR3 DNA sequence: TGTGCCAGCACTTCGATAGCGGGAGGGTACGAGCAGTACTTC. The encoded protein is CASTSIAGGYEQYF.

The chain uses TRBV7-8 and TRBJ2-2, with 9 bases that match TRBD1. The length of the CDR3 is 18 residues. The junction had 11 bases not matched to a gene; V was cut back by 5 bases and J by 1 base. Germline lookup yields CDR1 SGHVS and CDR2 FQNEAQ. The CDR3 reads CASSTGGTGLENTGELFF. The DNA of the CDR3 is TGTGCCAGCAGCACTGGAGGGACAGGGCTTGAGAACACCGGGGAGCTGTTTTTT.